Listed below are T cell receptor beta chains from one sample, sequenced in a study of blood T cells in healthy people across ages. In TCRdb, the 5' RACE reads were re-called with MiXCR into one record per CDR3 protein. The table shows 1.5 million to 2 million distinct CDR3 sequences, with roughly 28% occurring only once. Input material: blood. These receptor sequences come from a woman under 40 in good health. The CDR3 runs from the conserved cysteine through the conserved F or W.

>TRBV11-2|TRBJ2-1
CASSLPRGTSGGQSSYNEQFF
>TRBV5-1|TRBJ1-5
CASSLGDSVYQPQHF
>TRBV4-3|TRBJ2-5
CASSQDGMAGDETQYF
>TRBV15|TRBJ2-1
CATSRELAGKEQFF
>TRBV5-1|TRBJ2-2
CASSTRDPTKSGELFF
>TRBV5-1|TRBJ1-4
CASRGNMATNEKLFF
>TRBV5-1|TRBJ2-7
CASSSTPPGLASYYEQYF
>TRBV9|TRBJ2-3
CASSVRQGGTDTQYF
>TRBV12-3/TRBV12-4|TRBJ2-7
CASSAPGATTGQYF
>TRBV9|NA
CASSVRGDRWDEQYF
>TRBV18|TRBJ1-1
CASSLLAQREAFF
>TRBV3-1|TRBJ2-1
CASSQVWRGGPDNEQFF
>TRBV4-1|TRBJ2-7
CASSQDWASEQYF
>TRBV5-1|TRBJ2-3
CASARRGGQRAVSTDTQYF
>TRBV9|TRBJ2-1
CASSAGGGVYNEQFF
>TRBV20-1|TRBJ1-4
CSARPGIGGEKLFF
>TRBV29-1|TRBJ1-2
CSVGGTARGYTF